This TCR beta chain was recorded in a study of CD8+CD57+ T cells in acquired aplastic anemia. Study background: Mean DNA quantity obtained from sorted CD4+ and CD8+ cells was 3 to 4 ug.

Trimming removed 5 bases at V and 1 base at J, with 8 bases between. Germline V gene lookup returns CDR1 SGHTA and CDR2 FQGNSA. The CDR3 has 13 residues. This clonotype was observed a few times. Patients chosen for sequencing had shown CD8+CD57+ cell expansion by flow cytometry. TCR beta VDJ combinations and CDR3 sequences were profiled from genomic DNA. TCRdb reprocessed the reads with MiXCR, giving one entry per CDR3 protein. This sample has around 500,000 distinct CDR3 sequences, with roughly a third found just once. The specimen was sorted CD4+, CD8+, or CD8+CD57+ T cells (not recorded which) from PBMCs. The chain has TRBV7-2 and TRBJ1-1; no reliable D call. This TCR was sampled from a human donor with aplastic anemia. CDR3 DNA: TGTGCCAGCAGCGTAAAAAGGAACACTGAAGCTTTCTTT. Translated, it gives CASSVKRNTEAFF.